A single sample is the source of the 27 T cell receptor beta chains below, sequenced in a study of T cells after yellow fever vaccination. TCRdb ran MiXCR on the 5' RACE reads and lists one entry per CDR3 protein. Of about 370,000 distinct CDR3 sequences in the sample, 11% were seen once. This specimen consisted of PBMCs, obtained on the day of the first yellow fever vaccination. The receptors stem from a young man who received the YFV17D yellow fever vaccine.

V gene TRBV2 combines with J gene TRBJ1-1; D ambiguous. V was cut by 0 bases and J by 1 base, with 12 bases left in between. The CDR3 has 16 amino acids. Germline CDR1 SNHLY, CDR2 FYNNEI. CDR3 in amino acids: CASSEALGRPNTEAFF. The DNA of the CDR3 is TGTGCCAGCAGTGAAGCGCTGGGCAGACCGAACACTGAAGCTTTCTTT.

J is TRBJ2-7 and V is TRBV5-6; TRBD1 or TRBD2 may be the D gene (6 bases each). Trimming pared 6 bases from V and 5 bases from J, leaving 18 bases between. The CDR3 sequence is 14 residues long. The germline CDR1 and CDR2 sequences are SGHDT and YYEEEE. This CDR3 reads CASKVWGAPDEQYF. Here the CDR3 DNA reads TGTGCCAGCAAAGTGTGGGGGGCCCCGGACGAGCAGTACTTC.

The rearrangement joins TRBV7-8 to TRBJ2-1, with D possibly being TRBD2 (5 bases). V lost 2 bases to trimming and J lost 0 bases, with 11 bases between them. This CDR3 is 16 amino acids long. CDR1 and CDR2 (germline): SGHVS, FQNEAQ. CDR3 loop: CASSLRPSGSYNEQFF. For the CDR3, the DNA is TGTGCCAGCAGCTTAAGACCCAGCGGCTCCTACAATGAGCAGTTCTTC.

This chain links TRBV4-3 with TRBJ1-4; 9 bases line up with TRBD1. Per the germline V gene, CDR1 is LGHNA and CDR2 is YSLEER. Trimming at V came to 1 base and at J to 8 bases, leaving 5 bases not matched to a gene. The CDR3 length is 15 residues. DNA of the CDR3: TGCGCCAGCAGCCAAGTGGACAGGGGCGGCGAAAAACTGTTTTTT. It translates to CASSQVDRGGEKLFF.

This clonotype was recorded a few times. The rearrangement joins TRBV5-1 to TRBJ2-7; D unclear. The CDR3 consists of 11 residues. With 0 bases removed from V and 5 bases from J, the gap between germline ends came to 3 bases. Germline loops: CDR1 SGHRS, CDR2 YFSETQ. CDR3 residues: CASSLANEQYF. Written as DNA, the CDR3 is TGCGCCAGCAGCTTGGCGAACGAGCAGTACTTC.

The chain links TRBV7-2 to TRBJ1-2; D is uncertain. The germline gives CDR1 SGHTA, CDR2 FQGNSA. The CDR3 loop spans 12 amino acids. V was trimmed by 3 bases and J by 3 bases, leaving 5 bases between them. The CDR3: CASSFGHYGYTF. CDR3 DNA: TGTGCCAGCAGCTTTGGCCACTATGGCTACACCTTC.

This chain links TRBV5-1 with TRBJ2-7; 8 bases agree with TRBD1. J lost 5 bases, V lost 3 bases, and 10 bases had no gene match. CDR1 SGHRS and CDR2 YFSETQ come from the germline V gene. The CDR3 length is 15 residues. CDR3 protein: CASSSWGQEKNEQYF. The CDR3 DNA reads TGCGCCAGCAGCTCCTGGGGACAGGAAAAAAACGAGCAGTACTTC. Full variable domain (rest looked up from reference TRBV5-1 and TRBJ2-7): KAGVTQTPRYLIKTRGQQVTLSCSPISGHRSVSWYQQTPGQGLQFLFEYFSETQRNKGNFPGRFSGRQFSNSRSEMNVSTLELGDSALYLCASSSWGQEKNEQYFGPGTRLTVT.

This clonotype was seen at least ten times. The J gene is TRBJ2-3, the V gene TRBV6-5; 10 nucleotides line up with TRBD2. CDR1 MNHEY and CDR2 SVGAGI come from the germline V gene. V lost 6 bases to trimming and J lost 7 bases; unmatched junction nucleotides: 19. The CDR3 totals 18 residues. CDR3 amino acids: CASSYRITSGGALNTQYF. CDR3 in DNA: TGTGCCAGCAGCTACAGAATTACCAGCGGGGGGGCGTTAAATACGCAGTATTTT.

This clonotype was found a few times. The rearrangement links TRBV12-3 or TRBV12-4 to TRBJ1-1; 7 nucleotides line up with TRBD1. The CDR3 spans 13 residues. The V gene end was trimmed by 6 bases and the J gene end by 6 bases; junction bases not matched to a gene: 7. DNA for the CDR3: TGTGCCAGCAGGTACAGGGGAAGCGCTGAAGCTTTCTTT. Translated, it gives CASRYRGSAEAFF.

The J gene is TRBJ1-3, the V gene TRBV9; D uncertain. Germline CDR1 is SGDLS and CDR2 is YYNGEE. Trimming stripped 3 bases from V and 0 bases from J, with 19 bases between. This CDR3 is built from 18 residues. The CDR3 DNA sequence: TGTGCCAGCAGCGCGACCACCGGGTCCTCCTCCTCTGGAAACACCATATATTTT. Protein: CASSATTGSSSSGNTIYF.

This clonotype was seen only a few times. This chain uses TRBV3-1 with TRBJ2-3, with 10 positions matching TRBD2. The trim removed 10 bases at V and 0 bases at J, leaving 4 bases unmatched. Germline CDR1 LGHDT, CDR2 YNNKEL (reference sequence). The CDR3 runs to 14 residues. CDR3 nucleotides: TGTGCCACACTAGCGGGGATTAGCACAGATACGCAGTATTTT. This sequence encodes CATLAGISTDTQYF.

J is TRBJ1-6 and V is TRBV7-2, with TRBD1 matching 7 bases. V dropped 5 bases and J dropped 3; count of bases not matched to a gene: 4. Germline values: CDR1 SGHTA, CDR2 FQGNSA. The CDR3 is 15 residues long. The CDR3 reads CASSHPGGYNSPLHF. CDR3 DNA sequence: TGTGCCAGCAGCCACCCAGGGGGCTATAATTCACCCCTCCACTTT. Full variable domain (remainder filled in from reference TRBV7-2 and TRBJ1-6): GAGVSQSPSNKVTEKGKDVELRCDPISGHTALYWYRQSLGQGLEFLIYFQGNSAPDKSGLPSDRFSAERTGGSVSTLTIQRTQQEDSAVYLCASSHPGGYNSPLHFGNGTRLTVT.

This clonotype was detected ten times or more. This chain joins TRBV5-1 and TRBJ2-1; 8 bases line up with TRBD1. The junction had 10 bases not matched to a gene; V was cut back by 4 bases and J by 7 bases. The CDR3 spans 15 residues. CDR1 SGHRS and CDR2 YFSETQ come from the germline V gene. CDR3 nucleotides: TGCGCCAGCAGCCCTGAGACAGGGGTAGGTAATGAGCAGTTCTTC. This translates into CASSPETGVGNEQFF.

This clonotype appeared a few times. The chain recombines TRBV10-3 with TRBJ1-1, with D maybe TRBD1 (5 bases). CDR1 and CDR2 from the germline V gene are ENHRY and SYGVKD. The CDR3 sequence is 12 residues long. The V gene lost 2 bases and the J gene lost 7 bases, with 8 bases spanning the gap. CDR3: CAISEGGLEAFF. CDR3 sequence (DNA): TGTGCCATCAGTGAGGGGGGACTTGAAGCTTTCTTT.

Only a few counts were recorded for this clonotype. The V call is TRBV30, the J call TRBJ1-1, with TRBD1 matching 7 bases. After removal of 1 base from V and 6 bases from J, the junction contained 5 bases not matched to a gene. CDR3 length: 13 residues. Germline loops: CDR1 GTSNPN, CDR2 SVGIG (reference sequence). The CDR3 coding sequence is TGTGCCTGGAGTGGCGGTACAGGGGCTGAAGCTTTCTTT. It specifies CAWSGGTGAEAFF.

For this clonotype: The junction departs from the called germline gene at one end, perhaps through a read error. The rearrangement uses TRBV12-3 or TRBV12-4 and TRBJ2-4, with TRBD1 identical over 7 bases. This CDR3 spans 13 amino acids. In DNA form, the CDR3 reads TGTGCCAGCAGTTTAAGGATGGGGGACAGCGCCGACTTC. Translating gives CASSLRMGDSADF.

The DNA of the CDR3 is TGTGCCATCAGTGACCCGGGACAGGGAAATGAGCAGTTCTTC. Its translation is CAISDPGQGNEQFF. J is TRBJ2-1 and V is TRBV10-3; 9 nucleotides agree with TRBD1. The germline V gene encodes CDR1 ENHRY and CDR2 SYGVKD. The length of the CDR3 is 14 residues. Trimming removed 3 bases from V and 7 bases from J; junction bases left unmatched: 4.

Here the CDR3 DNA reads TGTGCCAGCAGTTCTCTGGGACAGGGTTTTAATTCACCCCTCCACTTT. It is translated as CASSSLGQGFNSPLHF. V and J are TRBV7-9 and TRBJ1-6; 9 bases match TRBD1. J lost 6 bases, V lost 6 bases, and 9 bases had no gene match. CDR1 is SEHNR, CDR2 FQNEAQ, per germline (reference sequence). This CDR3 is built from 16 residues.

The chain recombines TRBV19 with TRBJ2-5, with D uncertain. CDR1 and CDR2 (germline): LNHDA, SQIVND (reference sequence). The CDR3 loop spans 17 amino acids. V shed 5 bases and J shed 2 bases, with 21 bases lying between them. This chain's CDR3 is CASSPQDPNHRQETQYF. For the CDR3, the DNA is TGTGCCAGTAGTCCCCAGGACCCTAATCATCGGCAAGAGACCCAGTACTTC.

The gene calls are TRBV16 and TRBJ1-1; no clear D gene. Germline V lookup: CDR1 KGHSY, CDR2 FQNENV. V was pared by 0 bases and J by 5 bases, with 7 bases between. This CDR3 contains 13 residues. The CDR3 sequence is CASSQSFGTEAFF. CDR3 DNA: TGTGCCAGCAGCCAATCGTTCGGTACTGAAGCTTTCTTT.

CDR3 sequence reads: CASSLTPGGSYEQYF. The CDR3 bases are TGTGCCAGCAGCTTAACCCCCGGGGGCTCCTACGAGCAGTACTTC. J is TRBJ2-7 and V is TRBV7-8; D is perhaps TRBD2 (6 bases). Between the trimmed V and J ends, which lost 2 bases and 0 bases, there was a span of 11 bases. The germline V gene has CDR1 SGHVS and CDR2 FQNEAQ. This CDR3 comprises 15 residues.

V is TRBV24-1 and J is TRBJ1-2; D is undetermined. CDR3 length: 12 amino acids. In germline, CDR1 is KGHDR, CDR2 SFDVKD. V was clipped by 4 bases and J by 6 bases, with 8 bases between them. The CDR3 is CATSDTWDGYTF. CDR3 DNA sequence: TGTGCCACCAGTGACACTTGGGATGGCTACACCTTC.

This clonotype was detected only a few times. The rearrangement uses TRBV6-1 and TRBJ2-5; 12 bases fit TRBD2. Germline CDR1 reads MNHNS; CDR2 reads SASEGT. The CDR3 is 16 amino acids. With 6 bases clipped from V and 0 bases from J, the junction kept 5 bases outside the gene matches. CDR3 sequence: CASRAGLAGNQETQYF. The CDR3 DNA reads as TGTGCCAGCAGGGCCGGACTAGCGGGGAACCAAGAGACCCAGTACTTC.

This chain uses TRBV7-9 with TRBJ2-5, with TRBD2 as a possible D gene (8 bases). CDR1 is SEHNR, CDR2 FQNEAQ, per germline (reference sequence). Deletions cut 2 bases from V and 5 bases from J, with 15 bases between. CDR3 length: 15 residues. CDR3 sequence reads: CASSLRTGGGETQYF. DNA for the CDR3: TGTGCCAGCAGCTTAAGGACAGGCGGGGGGGAGACCCAGTACTTC.

This clonotype was seen only a few times. The chain employs TRBV20-1 and TRBJ2-1; D remains ambiguous. The CDR3 covers 16 residues. Germline lookup yields CDR1 DFQATT and CDR2 SNEGSKA (reference sequence). Trimming took 1 base from V and 0 from J, leaving 13 bases between them. The CDR3 is CSARAVDGFSYNEQFF. CDR3 sequence (DNA): TGCAGTGCTAGAGCTGTGGACGGTTTCTCCTACAATGAGCAGTTCTTC.

The chain employs TRBV6-2 or TRBV6-3 and TRBJ1-1, with D hard to call. Per the germline V gene, CDR1 is MNHEY and CDR2 is SVGEGT. The CDR3 is 14 residues long. Deletions cut 6 bases from V and 0 bases from J, with 11 bases between. This CDR3 is CASRYTGLNTEAFF. Here the CDR3 DNA reads TGTGCCAGCAGATATACTGGGTTGAACACTGAAGCTTTCTTT.

This chain connects TRBV6-1 to TRBJ2-2, with 7 nucleotides matching TRBD2. The CDR3 is made up of 15 amino acids. Germline V gives CDR1 MNHNS, CDR2 SASEGT. After removal of 6 bases from V and 5 bases from J, the junction contained 9 bases not matched to a gene. The CDR3 bases are TGTGCCAGCAGACCGGGACTAACTTTAACCGGGGAGCTGTTTTTT. Translated: CASRPGLTLTGELFF.